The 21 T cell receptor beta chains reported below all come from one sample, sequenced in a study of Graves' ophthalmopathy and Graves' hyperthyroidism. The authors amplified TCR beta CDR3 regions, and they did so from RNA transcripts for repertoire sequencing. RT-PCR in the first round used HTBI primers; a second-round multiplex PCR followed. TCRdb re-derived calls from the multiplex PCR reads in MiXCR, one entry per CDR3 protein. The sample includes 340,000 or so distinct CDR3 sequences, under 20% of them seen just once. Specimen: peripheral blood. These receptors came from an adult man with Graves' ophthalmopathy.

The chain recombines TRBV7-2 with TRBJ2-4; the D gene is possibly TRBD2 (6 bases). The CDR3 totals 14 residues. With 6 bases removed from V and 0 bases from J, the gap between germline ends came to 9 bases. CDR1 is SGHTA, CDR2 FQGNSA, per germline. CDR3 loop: CASRPGGAKNIQYF. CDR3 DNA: TGTGCCAGCAGACCCGGGGGAGCCAAAAACATTCAGTACTTC. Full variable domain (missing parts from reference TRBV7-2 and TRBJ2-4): GAGVSQSPSNKVTEKGKDVELRCDPISGHTALYWYRQSLGQGLEFLIYFQGNSAPDKSGLPSDRFSAERTGGSVSTLTIQRTQQEDSAVYLCASRPGGAKNIQYFGAGTRLSVL.

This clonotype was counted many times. CDR3 sequence reads: CASSLTGSTEAFF. In DNA, the CDR3 is TGTGCCAGCAGCTTAACGGGGAGCACTGAAGCTTTCTTT. The chain employs TRBV6-2 or TRBV6-3 and TRBJ1-1; D gene unclear. Trimming left V 6 bases short and J 4 bases short, with 12 bases between. The CDR3 is 13 amino acids. Per the germline V gene, CDR1 is MNHEY and CDR2 is SVGEGT.

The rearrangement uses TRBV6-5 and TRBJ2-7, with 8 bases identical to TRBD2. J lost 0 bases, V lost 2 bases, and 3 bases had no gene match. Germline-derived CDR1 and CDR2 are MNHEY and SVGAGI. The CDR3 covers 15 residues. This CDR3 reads CASSYTSGDSYEQYF. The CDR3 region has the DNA TGTGCCAGCAGTTACACTAGCGGAGACTCCTACGAGCAGTACTTC.

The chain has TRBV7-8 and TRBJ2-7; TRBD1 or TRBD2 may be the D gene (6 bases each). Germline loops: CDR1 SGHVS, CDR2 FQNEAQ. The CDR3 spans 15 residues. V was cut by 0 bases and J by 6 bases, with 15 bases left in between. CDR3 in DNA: TGTGCCAGCAGCTTAGCGTACGGGGGCTGGGGCGAGCAGTACTTC. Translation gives CASSLAYGGWGEQYF.

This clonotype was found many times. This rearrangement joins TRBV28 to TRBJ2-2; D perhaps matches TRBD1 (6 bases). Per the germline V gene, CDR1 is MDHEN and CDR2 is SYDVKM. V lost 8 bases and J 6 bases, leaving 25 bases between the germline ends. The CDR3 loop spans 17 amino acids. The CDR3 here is CASATNRDNAHSGELFF. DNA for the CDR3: TGTGCCAGCGCGACTAATCGGGACAATGCGCACTCCGGGGAGCTGTTTTTT.

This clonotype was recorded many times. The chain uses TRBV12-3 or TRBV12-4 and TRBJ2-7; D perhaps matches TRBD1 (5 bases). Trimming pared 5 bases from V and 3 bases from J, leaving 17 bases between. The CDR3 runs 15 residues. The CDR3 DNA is TGTGCCAGCAGTATAGTCGTAGGGGCAGGCTACGAGCAGTACTTC. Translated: CASSIVVGAGYEQYF.

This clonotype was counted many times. CDR3 region: CSASRQDFLEPQHF. The CDR3 DNA follows: TGCAGTGCTAGTCGGCAGGACTTTTTGGAGCCCCAGCATTTT. The rearrangement uses TRBV20-1 and TRBJ1-5; no clear D gene. CDR1 and CDR2 from the germline V gene are DFQATT and SNEGSKA (reference sequence). The CDR3 is made up of 14 amino acids. V shed 3 bases and J shed 8 bases, with 17 bases lying between them.

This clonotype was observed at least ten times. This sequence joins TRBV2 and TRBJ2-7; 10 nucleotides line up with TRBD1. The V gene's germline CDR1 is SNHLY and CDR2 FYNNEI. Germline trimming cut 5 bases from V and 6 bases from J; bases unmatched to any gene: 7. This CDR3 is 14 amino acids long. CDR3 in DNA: TGTGCCAGCAGTATCCGGGGACAGGGGTTCGAGCAGTACTTC. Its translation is CASSIRGQGFEQYF.

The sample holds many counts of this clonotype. CDR3 in amino acids: CASSQLHAAPDTEAFF. CDR3 DNA sequence: TGTGCCAGCAGCCAACTTCATGCGGCCCCGGACACTGAAGCTTTCTTT. This chain uses TRBV16 with TRBJ1-1; D gene unclear. CDR3 size: 16 residues. Between the trimmed V and J ends, which lost 2 bases and 3 bases, there was a span of 16 bases. Germline values: CDR1 KGHSY, CDR2 FQNENV.

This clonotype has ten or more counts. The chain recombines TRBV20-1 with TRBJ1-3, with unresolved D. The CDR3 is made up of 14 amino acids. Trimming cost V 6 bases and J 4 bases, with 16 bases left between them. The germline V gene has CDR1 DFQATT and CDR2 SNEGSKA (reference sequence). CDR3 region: CSAPPVGFGNTIYF. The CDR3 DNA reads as TGCAGTGCACCCCCTGTTGGGTTCGGAAACACCATATATTTT.

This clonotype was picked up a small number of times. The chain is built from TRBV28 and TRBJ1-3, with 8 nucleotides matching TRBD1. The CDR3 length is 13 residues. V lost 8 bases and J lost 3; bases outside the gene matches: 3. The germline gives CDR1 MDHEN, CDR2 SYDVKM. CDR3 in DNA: TGTGCCAGCTCGACAGGGGATGGAAACACCATATATTTT. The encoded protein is CASSTGDGNTIYF.

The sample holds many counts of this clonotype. In DNA, the CDR3 is TGTGCCACCAGTGATTTCGCCAGGGGTAGGGCCGGGGAGCTGTTTTTT. Its protein product is CATSDFARGRAGELFF. The V call is TRBV24-1, the J call TRBJ2-2, with D perhaps TRBD1 (6 bases). This CDR3 has 16 amino acids. CDR1 and CDR2 from the germline V gene are KGHDR and SFDVKD. With 1 base removed from V and 6 bases from J, the gap between germline ends came to 14 bases.

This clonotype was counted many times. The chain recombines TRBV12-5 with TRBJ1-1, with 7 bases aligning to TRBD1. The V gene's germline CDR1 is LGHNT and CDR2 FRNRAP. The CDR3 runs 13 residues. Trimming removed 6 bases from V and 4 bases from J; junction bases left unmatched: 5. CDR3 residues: CASGQQGSTEAFF. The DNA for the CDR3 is TGTGCTAGTGGCCAACAGGGGAGCACTGAAGCTTTCTTT.

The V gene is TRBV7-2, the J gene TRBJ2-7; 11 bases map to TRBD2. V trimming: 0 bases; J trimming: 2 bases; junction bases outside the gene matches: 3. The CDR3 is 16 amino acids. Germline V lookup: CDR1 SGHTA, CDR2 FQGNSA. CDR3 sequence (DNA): TGTGCCAGCAGCTTAGCGGGACTAGCGGCGGCCTACGAGCAGTACTTC. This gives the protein CASSLAGLAAAYEQYF.

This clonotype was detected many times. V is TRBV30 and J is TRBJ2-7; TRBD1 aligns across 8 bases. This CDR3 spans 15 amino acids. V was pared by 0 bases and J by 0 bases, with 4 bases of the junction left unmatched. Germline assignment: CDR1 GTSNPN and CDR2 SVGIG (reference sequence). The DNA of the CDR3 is TGTGCCTGGAGTGTCAGGACAGGGAGCTCCTACGAGCAGTACTTC. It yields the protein CAWSVRTGSSYEQYF.

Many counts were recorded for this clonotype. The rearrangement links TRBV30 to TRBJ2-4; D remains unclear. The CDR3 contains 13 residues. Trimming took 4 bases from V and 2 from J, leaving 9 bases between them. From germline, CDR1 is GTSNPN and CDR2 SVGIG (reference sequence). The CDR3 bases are TGTGCCTGGACACCCGGACCCAAAAACATTCAGTACTTC. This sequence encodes CAWTPGPKNIQYF.

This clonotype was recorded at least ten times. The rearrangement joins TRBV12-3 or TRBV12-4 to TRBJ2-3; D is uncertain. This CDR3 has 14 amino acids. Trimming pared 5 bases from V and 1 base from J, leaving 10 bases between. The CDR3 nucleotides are TGTGCCAGCAGTCGGCCCCAGGGCACAGATACGCAGTATTTT. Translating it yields CASSRPQGTDTQYF.

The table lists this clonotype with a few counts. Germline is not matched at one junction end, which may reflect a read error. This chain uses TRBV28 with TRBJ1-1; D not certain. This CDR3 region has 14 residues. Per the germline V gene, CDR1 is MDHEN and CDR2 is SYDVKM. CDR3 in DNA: TGTGCCACCCCTATGTTGGAGCTGAACACTGAAGCTTGCTTT. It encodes CATPMLELNTEACF.

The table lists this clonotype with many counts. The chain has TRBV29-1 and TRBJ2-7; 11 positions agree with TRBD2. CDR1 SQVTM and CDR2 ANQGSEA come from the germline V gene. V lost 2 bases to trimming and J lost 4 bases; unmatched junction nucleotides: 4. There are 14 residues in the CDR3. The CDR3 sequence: CSVELAGGEYEQYF. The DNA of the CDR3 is TGCAGCGTTGAACTAGCGGGGGGTGAATACGAGCAGTACTTC.

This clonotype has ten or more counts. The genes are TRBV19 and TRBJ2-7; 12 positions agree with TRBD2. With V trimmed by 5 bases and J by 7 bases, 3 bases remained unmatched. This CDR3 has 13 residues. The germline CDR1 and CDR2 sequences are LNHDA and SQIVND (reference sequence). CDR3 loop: CASSGTSGFEQYF. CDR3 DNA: TGTGCCAGTAGTGGGACTAGCGGGTTTGAGCAGTACTTC.

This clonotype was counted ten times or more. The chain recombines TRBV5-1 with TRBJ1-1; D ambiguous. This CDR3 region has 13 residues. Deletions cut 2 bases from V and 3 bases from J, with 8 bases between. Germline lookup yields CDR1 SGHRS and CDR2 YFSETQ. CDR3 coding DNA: TGCGCCAGCAGCTTCTTCGGGGACACTGAAGCTTTCTTT. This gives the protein CASSFFGDTEAFF.